The 31 T cell receptor beta chains listed next were all sequenced from one sample in a study. Via MiXCR, TCRdb re-called the RT-PCR reads, giving one row per CDR3 protein. This repertoire shows around 700,000 distinct CDR3 sequences, approximately 15% found once; its top ten account for roughly 3.6%. The sequenced sample was memory CD4+ T cells from blood. These receptors were obtained from a female donor in good health, serving as a healthy control.

As to this clonotype: The CDR3 end shows no conserved phenylalanine or tryptophan, and so a read error is likely. The V call is TRBV4-3, the J call TRBJ1-6; D may be TRBD1 (5 bases). The CDR3 length is 16 residues. V was clipped by 4 bases and J by 1 base, with 11 bases between them. Germline V lookup: CDR1 LGHNA, CDR2 YSLEER. Here the CDR3 reads CASSRDGGSYNSPLHL. Written as DNA, the CDR3 is TGCGCCAGCAGCCGTGACGGGGGTTCCTATAATTCACCCCTCCACCTT.

V gene TRBV20-1 combines with J gene TRBJ2-1; possibly TRBD2 for D (6 bases). Germline loops: CDR1 DFQATT, CDR2 SNEGSKA (reference sequence). The CDR3 length is 14 residues. Trimming removed 3 bases from V and 5 bases from J, with 14 bases in between. CDR3 nucleotide sequence: TGCAGTGCTAGGGCAACCGGGAGCGACAATGAGCAGTTCTTC. It yields the protein CSARATGSDNEQFF.

This clonotype was seen many times. The chain recombines TRBV20-1 with TRBJ2-3, with TRBD2 matching 9 bases. This CDR3 contains 15 residues. The germline CDR1 and CDR2 sequences are DFQATT and SNEGSKA (reference sequence). After removal of 3 bases from V and 1 base from J, the junction contained 5 bases not matched to a gene. CDR3 residues: CSARKLAGGTDTQYF. The CDR3 DNA follows: TGCAGTGCTAGGAAACTAGCGGGTGGCACAGATACGCAGTATTTT.

The J gene is TRBJ2-1, the V gene TRBV10-3; 9 nucleotides line up with TRBD2. From germline, CDR1 is ENHRY and CDR2 SYGVKD. The V and J ends lost 6 bases and 5 bases, in that order; junction bases with no gene match: 8. The CDR3 covers 15 residues. In DNA form, the CDR3 reads TGTGCCATCAGCCCCTCGACTAGCGGCCACAATGAGCAGTTCTTC. Protein sequence: CAISPSTSGHNEQFF.

This clonotype was recorded at least ten times. The chain couples TRBV5-1 to TRBJ2-3; possibly TRBD2 for D (6 bases). V was pared by 6 bases and J by 1 base, with 12 bases between. Germline V gene lookup returns CDR1 SGHRS and CDR2 YFSETQ. The CDR3 has 14 amino acids. The CDR3 nucleotides are TGCGCCAGCACCTTTAGCGGCCGCACAGATACGCAGTATTTT. Encoded protein: CASTFSGRTDTQYF.

Written as DNA, the CDR3 is TGTGCCAGCAGTGCGGGAGTGTGGACAGATACGCAGTATTTT. Residues: CASSAGVWTDTQYF. The V call is TRBV27, the J call TRBJ2-3, with 7 bases that match TRBD2. CDR1 MNHEY and CDR2 SMNVEV come from the germline V gene (reference sequence). This CDR3 is 14 amino acids long. After removal of 5 bases from V and 3 bases from J, the junction contained 5 bases not matched to a gene.

This clonotype came up many times. CDR3 DNA: TGCAGCGTTGCGGGTTCGGGCAATCAGCCCCAGCATTTT. The encoded protein is CSVAGSGNQPQHF. V is TRBV29-1 and J is TRBJ1-5; D uncertain. The V gene lost 4 bases and the J gene lost 2 bases, with 9 bases spanning the gap. The CDR3 covers 13 residues. Germline V gene sequence: CDR1 SQVTM, CDR2 ANQGSEA.

The rearrangement joins TRBV7-2 to TRBJ2-3; possibly TRBD1 or TRBD2 for D (6 bases each). The CDR3 spans 17 residues. CDR1 and CDR2 from the germline V gene are SGHTA and FQGNSA. V was shortened by 5 bases and J by 4 bases, with 22 bases between the two germline ends. The CDR3 sequence: CASSATHGGLGADTQYF. The CDR3 DNA is TGTGCCAGCAGCGCCACCCACGGGGGCCTGGGGGCAGATACGCAGTATTTT. The complete variable domain, with remaining parts taken from reference TRBV7-2 and TRBJ2-3, reads GAGVSQSPSNKVTEKGKDVELRCDPISGHTALYWYRQSLGQGLEFLIYFQGNSAPDKSGLPSDRFSAERTGGSVSTLTIQRTQQEDSAVYLCASSATHGGLGADTQYFGPGTRLTVL.

The rearrangement joins TRBV6-2 or TRBV6-3 to TRBJ2-3, with no clear D. With 2 bases removed from V and 5 bases from J, the gap between germline ends came to 11 bases. The CDR3 length is 14 residues. The germline gives CDR1 MNHEY, CDR2 SVGEGT. The CDR3 DNA reads as TGTGCCAGCAGTTACAGGGAAGGTAGAGATACGCAGTATTTT. Protein product: CASSYREGRDTQYF.

This clonotype was detected ten times or more. V usage is TRBV7-6 and J usage is TRBJ1-6; D call uncertain. Germline CDR1 and CDR2: SGHVS and FNYEAQ. The CDR3 has 14 residues. V dropped 1 base and J dropped 10 bases, with 11 bases sitting between them. The CDR3: CASSLDQVGSPLHF. The CDR3 coding sequence is TGTGCCAGCAGCTTAGATCAGGTTGGATCACCCCTCCACTTT. Together with reference TRBV7-6 and TRBJ1-6, the CDR3 gives the full variable domain: GAGVSQSPRYKVTKRGQDVALRCDPISGHVSLYWYRQALGQGPEFLTYFNYEAQQDKSGLPNDRFSAERPEGSISTLTIQRTEQRDSAMYRCASSLDQVGSPLHFGNGTRLTVT.

This clonotype came up many times. This sequence joins TRBV6-5 and TRBJ1-1, with D uncertain. With 0 bases removed from V and 8 bases from J, the gap between germline ends came to 19 bases. CDR1 is MNHEY, CDR2 SVGAGI, per germline. The CDR3 contains 16 residues. CDR3 amino acids: CASSYSDPTAAEEAFF. CDR3 in DNA: TGTGCCAGCAGTTACTCCGATCCGACGGCCGCCGAAGAAGCTTTCTTT.

Many counts were recorded for this clonotype. The chain is built from TRBV29-1 and TRBJ2-1; TRBD2 matches 12 bases. This CDR3 contains 14 residues. Germline V CDR1 and CDR2: SQVTM, ANQGSEA. The V gene end was trimmed by 6 bases and the J gene end by 8 bases; junction bases not matched to a gene: 8. CDR3 coding DNA: TGCAGCGTCCCAAAGGCTAGCGGGAGGGATGAGCAGTTCTTC. The encoded protein is CSVPKASGRDEQFF.

The J gene is TRBJ2-5, the V gene TRBV5-1; possibly TRBD1 for D (6 bases). Germline V CDR1 and CDR2: SGHRS, YFSETQ. Trimming removed 1 base from V and 4 bases from J, with 11 bases in between. The CDR3 is 14 amino acids. The CDR3 coding sequence is TGCGCCAGCAGCTTGAGGGGGAGTGGAGAGACCCAGTACTTC. It encodes CASSLRGSGETQYF. Variable domain in full (rest from reference TRBV5-1 and TRBJ2-5): KAGVTQTPRYLIKTRGQQVTLSCSPISGHRSVSWYQQTPGQGLQFLFEYFSETQRNKGNFPGRFSGRQFSNSRSEMNVSTLELGDSALYLCASSLRGSGETQYFGPGTRLLVL.

The rearrangement uses TRBV28 and TRBJ2-2; TRBD2 matches at 11 bases. Germline CDR1 is MDHEN and CDR2 is SYDVKM. The junction had 1 base not matched to a gene; V was cut back by 6 bases and J by 7 bases. The CDR3 is 13 amino acids. CDR3 sequence reads: CASRLAGVGELFF. The CDR3 region has the DNA TGTGCCAGCAGACTAGCGGGAGTCGGGGAGCTGTTTTTT.

The chain links TRBV4-2 to TRBJ2-7; D is perhaps TRBD1 (5 bases). With 0 bases removed from V and 5 bases from J, the gap between germline ends came to 14 bases. Per the germline V gene, CDR1 is LGHNA and CDR2 is YNFKEQ. The CDR3 consists of 15 residues. CDR3 nucleotide sequence: TGTGCCAGCAGCCAAGAGTCTCAGGGTATGAACGAGCAGTACTTC. It is translated as CASSQESQGMNEQYF.

V and J are TRBV15 and TRBJ2-7; D remains ambiguous. Germline lookup yields CDR1 LNHNV and CDR2 YYDKDF (reference sequence). V was clipped by 0 bases and J by 7 bases, with 19 bases between them. The CDR3 contains 16 residues. This CDR3 is CATSRDFGILAREQYF. The CDR3, as DNA: TGTGCCACCAGCAGAGATTTCGGCATCTTAGCTAGGGAGCAGTACTTC.

The chain couples TRBV7-2 to TRBJ2-5; D remains unclear. Germline CDR1 and CDR2: SGHTA and FQGNSA. Trimming pared 5 bases from V and 5 bases from J, leaving 15 bases between. The CDR3 runs 14 residues. The CDR3 DNA follows: TGTGCCAGCAGCCGAAGCAGTGTTGGGGAGACCCAGTACTTC. The encoded protein is CASSRSSVGETQYF.

This clonotype was counted between two and nine times. J is TRBJ2-3 and V is TRBV24-1; 10 bases fit TRBD1. CDR1 is KGHDR and CDR2 is SFDVKD in the germline V gene. This CDR3 has 16 amino acids. The junction had 4 bases not matched to a gene; V was cut back by 3 bases and J by 2 bases. DNA of the CDR3: TGTGCCACCAGTGATGAGGACAGGGGGATCACAGATACGCAGTATTTT. Protein product: CATSDEDRGITDTQYF.

The J gene is TRBJ2-1, the V gene TRBV28; D uncertain. Germline V gene data show CDR1 as MDHEN and CDR2 as SYDVKM. The V gene lost 3 bases and the J gene lost 5 bases, with 11 bases spanning the gap. The CDR3 totals 14 residues. This CDR3 reads CASSFGQLNNEQFF. CDR3 bases: TGTGCCAGCAGTTTCGGCCAGCTAAACAATGAGCAGTTCTTC.

V and J are TRBV6-2 or TRBV6-3 and TRBJ2-3, with 7 bases aligning to TRBD1. Per germline, CDR1 MNHEY and CDR2 SVGEGT. There are 13 residues in the CDR3. After removal of 2 bases from V and 11 bases from J, the junction contained 7 bases not matched to a gene. The CDR3 nucleotides are TGTGCCAGCAGTTACGCGACCCGGGACAGGCAGTATTTT. Translation gives CASSYATRDRQYF.

This clonotype was observed at least ten times. The chain carries TRBV20-1 and TRBJ2-3; D gene ambiguous. CDR1 is DFQATT and CDR2 is SNEGSKA in the germline V gene (reference sequence). The CDR3 contains 13 residues. V was trimmed by 0 bases and J by 2 bases, leaving 6 bases between them. The CDR3 region is CSARDRTTDTQYF. The CDR3 nucleotides read TGCAGTGCTAGAGATCGCACCACAGATACGCAGTATTTT.

This chain uses TRBV5-8 with TRBJ2-5; D unresolved. The CDR3 extends over 15 amino acids. V gave up 4 bases and J gave up 3 bases, with 16 bases separating them. Germline CDR1 and CDR2: SGHTS and YDEGEE. CDR3 protein: CASSPALRPEETQYF. CDR3 nucleotide sequence: TGTGCCAGCAGCCCCGCACTCCGACCTGAAGAGACCCAGTACTTC.

The rearrangement joins TRBV20-1 to TRBJ2-1; 7 nucleotides agree with TRBD2. The V and J ends lost 6 bases and 9 bases, in that order; junction bases with no gene match: 11. Germline loops: CDR1 DFQATT, CDR2 SNEGSKA (reference sequence). The CDR3 is 13 amino acids. The CDR3 is CSARTSWGGEQFF. The CDR3 DNA reads as TGCAGTGCCCGGACTAGTTGGGGTGGTGAGCAGTTCTTC.

V usage is TRBV12-3 or TRBV12-4 and J usage is TRBJ2-2, with TRBD2 matching over 9 bases. Germline trimming cut 3 bases from V and 6 bases from J; bases unmatched to any gene: 8. This CDR3 comprises 16 residues. The CDR3 protein is CASSFGQREVAGELFF. CDR3 DNA sequence: TGTGCCAGCAGTTTCGGTCAGCGGGAGGTTGCCGGGGAGCTGTTTTTT.

In its sample, this clonotype was seen many times. The V call is TRBV5-1, the J call TRBJ2-5; D is ambiguous. V shed 1 base and J shed 4 bases, with 8 bases lying between them. CDR1 and CDR2 (germline): SGHRS, YFSETQ. The CDR3 contains 13 residues. CDR3 sequence: CASSLSGTETQYF. The CDR3 nucleotides read TGCGCCAGCAGCTTGTCAGGAACAGAGACCCAGTACTTC.

This clonotype was picked up a small number of times. CDR3 region: CASSRTGATAQHF. The CDR3, as DNA: TGTGCCAGCAGCCGGACAGGGGCTACAGCCCAGCATTTT. The rearrangement uses TRBV3-1 and TRBJ1-5; 9 bases are shared with TRBD1. The V gene's germline CDR1 is LGHDT and CDR2 YNNKEL (reference sequence). The CDR3 covers 13 residues. With 4 bases clipped from V and 11 bases from J, the junction kept 6 bases outside the gene matches.

This chain connects TRBV6-6 to TRBJ1-5; possible D gene TRBD1, 5 bases. V gave up 2 bases and J gave up 5 bases, with 10 bases separating them. Germline V gene sequence: CDR1 MNHNY, CDR2 SVGAGI (reference sequence). The CDR3 sequence is 14 residues long. This CDR3 reads CASSYLQADQPQHF. The DNA for the CDR3 is TGTGCCAGCAGTTACCTACAGGCCGATCAGCCCCAGCATTTT.

This clonotype has ten or more counts. V is TRBV20-1 and J is TRBJ2-2; 9 nucleotides line up with TRBD1. The CDR3 has 15 residues. Per germline, CDR1 DFQATT and CDR2 SNEGSKA (reference sequence). V lost 3 bases to trimming and J lost 7 bases; unmatched junction nucleotides: 9. CDR3 loop: CSARAWGQGGGELFF. The CDR3 DNA sequence: TGCAGTGCTAGGGCTTGGGGACAGGGAGGCGGGGAGCTGTTTTTT.

V and J are TRBV7-9 and TRBJ2-2, with 7 positions matching TRBD1. The J segment lost 0 bases and the V segment lost 4 bases, leaving 5 bases of the junction unmatched. CDR1 is SEHNR and CDR2 is FQNEAQ in the germline V gene (reference sequence). The CDR3 contains 16 residues. This chain's CDR3 is CASSSPGTANTGELFF. The CDR3 region has the DNA TGTGCCAGCAGCTCCCCGGGGACAGCGAACACCGGGGAGCTGTTTTTT.

The chain has TRBV6-1 and TRBJ1-5; D is uncertain. Germline loops: CDR1 MNHNS, CDR2 SASEGT. The length of the CDR3 is 14 residues. Between the trimmed V and J ends, which lost 5 bases and 3 bases, there was a span of 11 bases. This CDR3 is CASSRTDDNQPQHF. For the CDR3, the DNA is TGTGCCAGCAGTAGGACGGACGACAATCAGCCCCAGCATTTT.

The chain carries TRBV28 and TRBJ2-4; 7 nucleotides line up with TRBD1. Germline trimming cut 6 bases from V and 1 base from J; bases unmatched to any gene: 12. CDR3 length: 17 amino acids. Germline CDR1 and CDR2: MDHEN and SYDVKM. The CDR3 region has the DNA TGTGCCAGCAGGGGAATAGGGGGCCTCCTGGCCAAAAACATTCAGTACTTC. Amino acids: CASRGIGGLLAKNIQYF.